This T cell receptor beta chain originates from a study of response to subunit inactivated influenza vaccine. TCRdb ran MiXCR on the RT-PCR reads and lists one entry per CDR3 protein. The sample lists around 160,000 distinct CDR3 sequences, 9.5% to 13% occurring once. Study-level findings and limits: Authors suggested each seasonal flu vaccination may recruit only limited numbers of new T cells.

This clonotype was recorded many times. The antigen is not known. The sequence derives from a man aged 50-59 years who received an inactivated influenza vaccine. Sequences were derived from non-naive T cells sorted from PBMCs, sampled about 6 weeks after vaccination.

The CDR3 region has the DNA TGTGCCAGCAGTTTCTCTAGCGGGCCAGATACGCAGTATTTT. As protein: CASSFSSGPDTQYF. The chain joins TRBV12-3 or TRBV12-4 to TRBJ2-3; TRBD2 aligns across 8 bases. Trimming cost V 3 bases and J 4 bases; bases outside gene matches: 3. This CDR3 has 14 residues.